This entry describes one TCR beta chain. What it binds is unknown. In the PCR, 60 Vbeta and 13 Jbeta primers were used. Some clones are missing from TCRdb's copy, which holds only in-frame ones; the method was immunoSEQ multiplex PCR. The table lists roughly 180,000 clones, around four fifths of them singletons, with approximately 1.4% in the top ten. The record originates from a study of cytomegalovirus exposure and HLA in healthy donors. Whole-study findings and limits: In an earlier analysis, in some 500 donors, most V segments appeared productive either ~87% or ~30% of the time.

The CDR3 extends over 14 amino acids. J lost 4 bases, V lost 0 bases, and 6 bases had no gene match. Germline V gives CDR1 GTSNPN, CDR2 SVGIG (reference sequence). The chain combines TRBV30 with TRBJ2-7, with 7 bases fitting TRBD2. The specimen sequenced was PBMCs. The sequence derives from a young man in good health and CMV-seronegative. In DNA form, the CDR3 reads TGTGCCTGGAGTGTGAGTAGCGGGCCATACGAGCAGTACTTC. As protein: CAWSVSSGPYEQYF.